These 23 T cell receptor beta chains share one sample of origin, sequenced in a study of cytomegalovirus exposure and HLA in healthy donors. The primer mix had 60 Vbeta and 13 Jbeta primers. Repertoires were generated with immunoSEQ multiplex PCR, while TCRdb's copy carries only in-frame clones and drops some. Of fewer than 150,000 clones in the sample, about 80% were seen once. Sequenced sample: PBMCs. These receptor sequences come from a middle-aged man in good health and CMV-seropositive.

The V and J genes are TRBV9 and TRBJ2-7; D may be TRBD2 (5 bases). This CDR3 comprises 14 residues. The V end was cut by 4 bases, the J end by 1 base, with 12 bases between. Germline V CDR1 and CDR2: SGDLS, YYNGEE. The chain's CDR3 is CASSPRRGSYEQYF. CDR3 bases: TGTGCCAGCAGCCCGCGCCGGGGATCCTACGAGCAGTACTTC. The full variable domain, completed using reference TRBV9 and TRBJ2-7, is DSGVTQTPKHLITATGQRVTLRCSPRSGDLSVYWYQQSLDQGLQFLIQYYNGEERAKGNILERFSAQQFPDLHSELNLSSLELGDSALYFCASSPRRGSYEQYFGPGTRLTVT.

This clone came up once. V and J are TRBV29-1 and TRBJ2-1, with 9 nucleotides matching TRBD1. Germline V gene data show CDR1 as SQVTM and CDR2 as ANQGSEA. This CDR3 contains 14 residues. After removal of 7 bases from V and 4 bases from J, the junction contained 8 bases not matched to a gene. CDR3 sequence reads: CSARRDREYNEQFF. CDR3 DNA: TGCAGCGCCCGACGGGACAGGGAATACAATGAGCAGTTCTTC.

This clone occurred a few times. This chain joins TRBV5-1 and TRBJ2-1, with D unresolved. This CDR3 has 15 residues. Trimming took 0 bases from V and 0 from J, leaving 7 bases between them. Germline V gene sequence: CDR1 SGHRS, CDR2 YFSETQ. The CDR3 spells CASSLDADSYNEQFF. The CDR3 nucleotides read TGCGCCAGCAGCTTGGATGCGGACTCCTACAATGAGCAGTTCTTC.

The CDR3 coding sequence is TGTGCCATCAGTGAGATTCAGGGAAGTAATTCACCCCTCCACTTT. Translation gives CAISEIQGSNSPLHF. The chain has TRBV10-3 and TRBJ1-6; D may be TRBD1 (5 bases). The germline V and J ends were trimmed by 2 bases and 6 bases, with 11 bases remaining between them. The CDR3 covers 15 residues. CDR1 and CDR2 from the germline V gene are ENHRY and SYGVKD.

This clone is a singleton in its sample. The rearrangement links TRBV4-1 to TRBJ2-1; TRBD2 aligns across 11 bases. This CDR3 has 16 residues. Germline values: CDR1 MGHRA, CDR2 YSYEKL. Trimming cost V 0 bases and J 6 bases; bases outside gene matches: 4. The CDR3, as DNA: TGCGCCAGCAGCCAAGATCGGCTAGCGGGAGGCAATGAGCAGTTCTTC. Protein product: CASSQDRLAGGNEQFF.

In this sample, this clone turned up once. The chain combines TRBV13 with TRBJ1-2, with D tentatively TRBD1 (5 bases). The CDR3 loop spans 15 amino acids. Per germline, CDR1 PRHDT and CDR2 FYEKMQ (reference sequence). The ends were cut back, 9 bases at V and 2 bases at J, with 19 bases in the middle. The DNA for the CDR3 is TGTGCCAGTAAACTGCGGGGCAGCTTAAACTATGGCTACACCTTC. Its translation: CASKLRGSLNYGYTF.

The chain is built from TRBV29-1 and TRBJ2-1, with D unresolved. In germline, CDR1 is SQVTM, CDR2 ANQGSEA. V dropped 4 bases and J dropped 0 bases, with 7 bases sitting between them. The CDR3 extends over 13 amino acids. Here the CDR3 DNA reads TGCAGCGTTGGAGTAAGCTCCTACAATGAGCAGTTCTTC. Its translation is CSVGVSSYNEQFF.

Comment on this clone: One junction end does not reproduce the germline sequence, and a read error may be involved. The chain employs TRBV6-1 and TRBJ2-7; D unclear. The CDR3 extends over 11 amino acids. Germline V gene lookup returns CDR1 MNHNS and CDR2 SASEGT. Here the CDR3 reads CVSIRSYEQYF. CDR3 nucleotides: TGTGTCAGCATCAGGTCCTACGAGCAGTACTTC.

The chain uses TRBV29-1 and TRBJ2-1; D may be TRBD2 (5 bases). This CDR3 comprises 15 residues. Trimming pared 7 bases from V and 5 bases from J, leaving 21 bases between. Per the germline V gene, CDR1 is SQVTM and CDR2 is ANQGSEA. The CDR3 region is CSARIRHRADNEQFF. As DNA, the CDR3 is TGCAGCGCCAGAATACGACATCGAGCGGACAATGAGCAGTTCTTC.

The genes are TRBV29-1 and TRBJ1-2; 10 bases fit TRBD1. Trimming took 3 bases from V and 1 from J; bases not matched to a gene: 2. The CDR3 runs to 14 residues. The germline V gene has CDR1 SQVTM and CDR2 ANQGSEA. CDR3 sequence: CSVEWTGGNYGYTF. The CDR3 DNA reads as TGCAGCGTTGAGTGGACAGGGGGTAACTATGGCTACACCTTC.

The chain joins TRBV7-2 to TRBJ2-6; D gene uncertain. The CDR3 is made up of 14 amino acids. The V gene's germline CDR1 is SGHTA and CDR2 FQGNSA. V gave up 3 bases and J gave up 10 bases, with 13 bases separating them. The CDR3 protein is CASSFKNVYNVLTF. The CDR3 coding sequence is TGTGCCAGCAGCTTTAAAAATGTCTATAACGTCCTGACTTTC. The full variable domain, with the rest looked up from reference TRBV7-2 and TRBJ2-6, is GAGVSQSPSNKVTEKGKDVELRCDPISGHTALYWYRQSLGQGLEFLIYFQGNSAPDKSGLPSDRFSAERTGGSVSTLTIQRTQQEDSAVYLCASSFKNVYNVLTFGAGSRLTVL.

The CDR3 bases are TGCGCCAGCAGCCGGGGGGACGGGACGAACACTGAAGCTTTCTTT. It is translated as CASSRGDGTNTEAFF. The J gene is TRBJ1-1, the V gene TRBV5-1, with D maybe TRBD1 (5 bases). This CDR3 has 15 residues. From germline, CDR1 is SGHRS and CDR2 YFSETQ. Trimming left V 4 bases short and J 1 base short, with 14 bases between. The full variable domain, its missing parts supplied by reference TRBV5-1 and TRBJ1-1, is KAGVTQTPRYLIKTRGQQVTLSCSPISGHRSVSWYQQTPGQGLQFLFEYFSETQRNKGNFPGRFSGRQFSNSRSEMNVSTLELGDSALYLCASSRGDGTNTEAFFGQGTRLTVV.

In this sample, this clone turned up a few times. This chain uses TRBV28 with TRBJ2-3, with a possible D match to TRBD1 (5 bases). The CDR3 consists of 15 residues. From germline, CDR1 is MDHEN and CDR2 SYDVKM. V lost 4 bases, J lost 5 bases, and 16 bases lay in between. CDR3 nucleotides: TGTGCCAGCAGTTCCCCGTCAGGGTTCGGAGATACGCAGTATTTT. This translates into CASSSPSGFGDTQYF.

Details on this clone: This may be a read error: a much more frequent sequence differs by one nucleotide. The genes are TRBV5-1 and TRBJ1-6; no clear D gene. The CDR3 runs to 15 residues. Germline CDR1 is SGHRS and CDR2 is YFSETQ. Here the CDR3 reads CASSSDPLGNSPFHF. In DNA form, the CDR3 reads TGCGCCAGCAGCTCTGACCCCCTCGGGAATTCACCCTTCCACTTT.

The J gene is TRBJ1-3, the V gene TRBV6-6; D is perhaps TRBD1 (5 bases). Germline lookup yields CDR1 MNHNY and CDR2 SVGAGI (reference sequence). The CDR3 has 14 residues. V dropped 6 bases and J dropped 0 bases, with 9 bases sitting between them. This CDR3 is CASRTDTSGNTIYF. The CDR3 bases are TGTGCCAGCAGGACAGACACCTCTGGAAACACCATATATTTT.

The chain combines TRBV7-2 with TRBJ2-3, with D unclear. Deletions cut 2 bases from V and 2 bases from J, with 5 bases between. The CDR3 totals 13 residues. Per germline, CDR1 SGHTA and CDR2 FQGNSA. The CDR3 coding sequence is TGTGCCAGCAGCTTAATCTCCACAGATACGCAGTATTTT. Protein: CASSLISTDTQYF.

The V call is TRBV6-5, the J call TRBJ1-1; D might be TRBD1 (5 bases). Between the trimmed V and J ends, which lost 6 bases and 7 bases, there was a span of 15 bases. The CDR3 covers 13 residues. In germline, CDR1 is MNHEY, CDR2 SVGAGI. CDR3 protein: CASSYSRGFEAFF. DNA for the CDR3: TGTGCCAGCAGCTATTCAAGGGGCTTTGAAGCTTTCTTT.

The chain combines TRBV4-1 with TRBJ2-7, with 10 bases identical to TRBD1. This CDR3 has 15 residues. Germline trimming cut 3 bases from V and 2 bases from J; bases unmatched to any gene: 4. Per germline, CDR1 MGHRA and CDR2 YSYEKL. The CDR3 sequence: CASSHWGTGAYEQYF. The CDR3 DNA sequence: TGCGCCAGCAGCCACTGGGGGACAGGGGCCTACGAGCAGTACTTC.

This clone was seen a handful of times. This sequence joins TRBV19 and TRBJ2-1; D remains unclear. Germline CDR1 is LNHDA and CDR2 is SQIVND (reference sequence). V lost 2 bases and J 6 bases, leaving 8 bases between the germline ends. This CDR3 has 13 amino acids. As DNA, the CDR3 is TGTGCCAGTAGTATATCATGGGCCAATGAGCAGTTCTTC. It is translated as CASSISWANEQFF.

The CDR3 spells CASSIMATSRGEQFF. CDR3 nucleotide sequence: TGTGCCAGTAGTATAATGGCGACTAGCAGGGGTGAGCAGTTCTTC. The chain recombines TRBV19 with TRBJ2-1, with a possible D match to TRBD2 (7 bases). Trimming shortened V by 2 bases and J by 9 bases, and 17 bases separated the two germline ends. Germline lookup yields CDR1 LNHDA and CDR2 SQIVND (reference sequence). The CDR3 is 15 amino acids.

In this sample, this clone turned up a few times. The chain employs TRBV27 and TRBJ1-4, with 10 nucleotides matching TRBD1. This CDR3 has 14 residues. Germline V gene data show CDR1 as MNHEY and CDR2 as SMNVEV (reference sequence). The junction had 5 bases not matched to a gene; V was cut back by 3 bases and J by 10 bases. CDR3 DNA sequence: TGTGCCAGCAGTTTTGGGACAGGGGTGGGAAAACTGTTTTTT. Residues: CASSFGTGVGKLFF.

This clone turned up a few times. The V and J genes are TRBV27 and TRBJ2-1; weak D call: TRBD1 (6 bases). V dropped 5 bases and J dropped 0 bases, with 17 bases sitting between them. The CDR3 contains 17 residues. Germline V gives CDR1 MNHEY, CDR2 SMNVEV (reference sequence). DNA of the CDR3: TGTGCCAGCAGTGCGAGCGTCCGGGACAACTCCTACAATGAGCAGTTCTTC. Encoded protein: CASSASVRDNSYNEQFF.

CDR3 sequence: CASSPGTENTGELFF. CDR3 coding DNA: TGTGCCAGCAGCCCCGGGACAGAAAACACCGGGGAGCTGTTTTTT. The rearrangement uses TRBV14 and TRBJ2-2, with TRBD1 matching 7 bases. The CDR3 is made up of 15 amino acids. Trimming took 4 bases from V and 2 from J; bases not matched to a gene: 4. The germline CDR1 and CDR2 sequences are SGHDN and FVKESK.